These 25 T cell receptor beta chains were all obtained from the same sample, sequenced in a study of T-cell memory formation after mild COVID-19. TCRdb passed the 5' RACE reads through MiXCR, listing each CDR3 protein once. The sample carries around 320,000 distinct CDR3 sequences, less than 20% recorded once. Sequenced: PBMCs or a T cell subset sorted from them (not recorded which). The receptors originated from a man aged 18-30 years who had mild COVID-19 (a few samples of this study predate the infection). Cell type and time point are not known.

A few counts support this clonotype. J is TRBJ2-1 and V is TRBV20-1, with 8 nucleotides matching TRBD2. The V segment lost 3 bases and the J segment 4 bases; nucleotides outside the gene matches: 2. The CDR3 runs to 13 residues. The germline CDR1 and CDR2 sequences are DFQATT and SNEGSKA (reference sequence). CDR3 region: CSASGGDYNEQFF. CDR3 sequence (DNA): TGCAGTGCTAGCGGGGGGGATTACAATGAGCAGTTCTTC.

V and J are TRBV7-3 and TRBJ2-3; D gene ambiguous. The CDR3 length is 14 residues. Germline V gene sequence: CDR1 SGHTA, CDR2 FQGTGA. V was shortened by 1 base and J by 3 bases, with 8 bases between the two germline ends. CDR3 protein: CASSLNIPTDTQYF. CDR3 in DNA: TGTGCCAGCAGCTTAAACATCCCGACAGATACGCAGTATTTT.

This clonotype has just a few counts. The chain combines TRBV5-1 with TRBJ2-1; a weak D match, TRBD2 (5 bases). Germline V lookup: CDR1 SGHRS, CDR2 YFSETQ. Trimming took 0 bases from V and 7 from J, leaving 11 bases between them. The CDR3 has 14 residues. CDR3 nucleotide sequence: TGCGCCAGCAGCTTGGTTCCAGGCGGGAATGAGCAGTTCTTC. It encodes CASSLVPGGNEQFF.

The V gene is TRBV5-1, the J gene TRBJ1-3; perhaps TRBD1 as D (6 bases). V was trimmed by 6 bases and J by 1 base, leaving 11 bases between them. The CDR3 is 14 amino acids. CDR1 SGHRS and CDR2 YFSETQ come from the germline V gene. The CDR3 region is CASTQGISGNTIYF. The CDR3 DNA is TGCGCCAGCACCCAGGGGATATCTGGAAACACCATATATTTT.

The chain combines TRBV12-3 or TRBV12-4 with TRBJ2-1; 7 bases map to TRBD2. Trimming removed 6 bases from V and 7 bases from J; junction bases left unmatched: 12. The CDR3 consists of 15 residues. The CDR3, as DNA: TGTGCCAGCAGCTCCCCAGCGGGAAGTATAAATGAGCAGTTCTTC. Translating it yields CASSSPAGSINEQFF.

The chain recombines TRBV12-3 or TRBV12-4 with TRBJ1-5, with D tentatively TRBD1 (5 bases). Trimming shortened V by 5 bases and J by 0 bases, and 11 bases separated the two germline ends. The CDR3 runs 15 residues. The CDR3 loop is CASSLTAYSNQPQHF. CDR3 coding DNA: TGTGCCAGCAGTCTGACAGCTTATAGCAATCAGCCCCAGCATTTT.

In this sample, this clonotype turned up many times. CDR3 bases: TGTGCCAGCAGCGCAGGTCTCCTCGGCAGGGGGCAAACAGATACGCAGTATTTT. Translated, it gives CASSAGLLGRGQTDTQYF. This rearrangement joins TRBV9 to TRBJ2-3, with 8 bases aligning to TRBD1. The junction had 15 bases not matched to a gene; V was cut back by 3 bases and J by 3 bases. This CDR3 spans 18 amino acids. CDR1 is SGDLS and CDR2 is YYNGEE in the germline V gene.

This clonotype was counted a few times. V gene TRBV5-1 combines with J gene TRBJ1-1; D gene uncertain. Germline CDR1 and CDR2: SGHRS and YFSETQ. The germline V and J ends were trimmed by 6 bases and 4 bases, with 16 bases remaining between them. The CDR3 sequence is 14 residues long. The CDR3, as DNA: TGCGCCAGCACCCTACAGTCCGAGGTCACTGAAGCTTTCTTT. Its translation: CASTLQSEVTEAFF.

The rearrangement uses TRBV7-2 and TRBJ2-5, with D possibly being TRBD2 (6 bases). Trimming removed 2 bases from V and 1 base from J, with 20 bases in between. Germline V lookup: CDR1 SGHTA, CDR2 FQGNSA. This CDR3 comprises 18 residues. The CDR3 reads CASSLYVVGGPPQETQYF. In nucleotides, the CDR3 is TGTGCCAGCAGCTTATACGTGGTCGGGGGACCCCCCCAAGAGACCCAGTACTTC.

This clonotype came up once. CDR3 sequence (DNA): TGTGCCAGCAGTGAACCGGGGAATGAGCAGTTCTTC. Protein: CASSEPGNEQFF. The rearrangement uses TRBV25-1 and TRBJ2-1; tentatively, D is TRBD2 (5 bases). CDR1 MGHDK and CDR2 SYGVNS come from the germline V gene. The CDR3 has 12 residues. Trimming took off 2 bases at V and 7 bases at J, with 6 bases between the two ends.

CDR3 amino acids: CSAHSGGSSSYNEQFF. The CDR3 region has the DNA TGCAGTGCGCATAGCGGGGGGTCGAGCTCCTACAATGAGCAGTTCTTC. The chain joins TRBV20-1 to TRBJ2-1; TRBD2 agrees at 10 bases. Germline loops: CDR1 DFQATT, CDR2 SNEGSKA (reference sequence). The CDR3 totals 16 residues. J was trimmed by 0 bases and V by 6 bases; bases with no gene match: 8.

The chain links TRBV3-1 to TRBJ2-5, with TRBD1 matching 7 bases. Germline CDR1 and CDR2: LGHDT and YNNKEL (reference sequence). V shed 4 bases, J shed 5 bases, and the junction held 7 bases outside the gene matches. The CDR3 has 14 amino acids. CDR3 loop: CASSRQGVRETQYF. DNA for the CDR3: TGTGCCAGCAGCCGGCAGGGGGTTAGGGAGACCCAGTACTTC.

The chain employs TRBV10-3 and TRBJ2-1; 10 nucleotides agree with TRBD1. The ends lost 6 bases at V and 6 bases at J; junction bases unmatched: 2. Germline CDR1 and CDR2: ENHRY and SYGVKD. This CDR3 is built from 13 residues. For the CDR3, the DNA is TGTGCCATCAGGGGGACAGGGGTCAATGAGCAGTTCTTC. Residues: CAIRGTGVNEQFF.

A single count supports this clonotype. V and J are TRBV5-6 and TRBJ1-6; 9 positions match TRBD1. CDR1 and CDR2 from the germline V gene are SGHDT and YYEEEE. Losses at the gene ends were 3 bases for V and 7 bases for J; bases not matched to a gene: 8. The CDR3 sequence is 16 residues long. The CDR3 coding sequence is TGTGCCAGCAGCTCGGCTGGGGACAGGGTCAATTCACCCCTCCACTTT. This translates into CASSSAGDRVNSPLHF.

The chain joins TRBV3-1 to TRBJ2-7; 7 nucleotides align to TRBD1. Germline loops: CDR1 LGHDT, CDR2 YNNKEL (reference sequence). The trim removed 10 bases at V and 5 bases at J, leaving 11 bases unmatched. The CDR3 runs 13 residues. CDR3 bases: TGTGCCACCACCCGACAGGGACGCCACGAGCAGTACTTC. Translated, it gives CATTRQGRHEQYF.

As regards this clonotype: A much bigger clone sits one base away, suggesting this may be a read error. The chain recombines TRBV23-1 with TRBJ2-2; D possibly matches TRBD1 or TRBD2 (6 bases each). TRBV23-1 has ORF status, its function being uncertain. The CDR3 extends over 16 amino acids. This CDR3 is CASSQSEGGFTGELYF. CDR3 DNA sequence: TGCGCCAGCAGTCAATCAGAAGGGGGGTTCACCGGGGAGCTGTATTTT.

This clonotype was counted between two and nine times. This sequence joins TRBV5-1 and TRBJ2-2, with 7 bases aligning to TRBD1. The germline V gene has CDR1 SGHRS and CDR2 YFSETQ. The CDR3 is 15 residues long. V lost 3 bases, J lost 0 bases, and 2 bases stayed unmatched. For the CDR3, the DNA is TGCGCCAGCAGCTCGGGACAGACGAACACCGGGGAGCTGTTTTTT. As protein: CASSSGQTNTGELFF.

This clonotype was found many times. V usage is TRBV18 and J usage is TRBJ2-5; perhaps TRBD1 as D (6 bases). Germline CDR1 reads KGHSH; CDR2 reads LQKENI. Trimming left V 1 base short and J 3 bases short, with 9 bases between. This CDR3 has 14 residues. The CDR3 DNA reads TGTGCCAGCTCACCACTGACAGGAGAAGAGACCCAGTACTTC. Amino acids: CASSPLTGEETQYF. Full variable domain (missing parts from reference TRBV18 and TRBJ2-5): NAGVMQNPRHLVRRRGQEARLRCSPMKGHSHVYWYRQLPEEGLKFMVYLQKENIIDESGMPKERFSAEFPKEGPSILRIQQVVRGDSAAYFCASSPLTGEETQYFGPGTRLLVL.

V gene TRBV5-8 combines with J gene TRBJ2-5; 14 bases line up with TRBD2. Per the germline V gene, CDR1 is SGHTS and CDR2 is YDEGEE. This CDR3 contains 18 residues. V shed 5 bases and J 0 bases; nucleotides not matched to a gene: 9. CDR3 sequence reads: CASSSGTSGGRYQETQYF. Here the CDR3 DNA reads TGTGCCAGCAGTTCCGGGACTAGCGGGGGACGGTACCAAGAGACCCAGTACTTC.

This chain joins TRBV11-2 and TRBJ2-5, with D uncertain. Germline values: CDR1 SGHAT, CDR2 FQNNGV. V dropped 1 base and J dropped 4 bases, with 10 bases sitting between them. The CDR3 sequence is 14 residues long. The CDR3 DNA reads TGTGCCAGCAGCTTAGGCCCCCGTGGAGAGACCCAGTACTTC. Encoded protein: CASSLGPRGETQYF. The full variable domain, its missing parts supplied by reference TRBV11-2 and TRBJ2-5, is EAGVAQSPRYKIIEKRQSVAFWCNPISGHATLYWYQQILGQGPKLLIQFQNNGVVDDSQLPKDRFSAERLKGVDSTLKIQPAKLEDSAVYLCASSLGPRGETQYFGPGTRLLVL.

This clonotype was detected ten times or more. The chain uses TRBV27 and TRBJ2-1, with D uncertain. The germline V gene encodes CDR1 MNHEY and CDR2 SMNVEV (reference sequence). CDR3 size: 14 residues. V lost 3 bases, J lost 7 bases, and 13 bases lay in between. CDR3 bases: TGTGCCAGCAGTTTGAAGTGGGCGGCGAATGAGCAGTTCTTC. Encoded protein: CASSLKWAANEQFF.

The chain employs TRBV12-3 or TRBV12-4 and TRBJ2-3, with D maybe TRBD1 (6 bases). This CDR3 contains 14 residues. V was trimmed by 7 bases and J by 0 bases, leaving 11 bases between them. In DNA, the CDR3 is TGTGCCAGCACCCCGGGACACAGCACAGATACGCAGTATTTT. Protein sequence: CASTPGHSTDTQYF.

This clonotype was seen a handful of times. This chain's CDR3 is CASSRGLENQPQHF. In DNA form, the CDR3 reads TGTGCCAGCAGCCGGGGACTGGAAAATCAGCCCCAGCATTTT. The chain joins TRBV6-2 or TRBV6-3 to TRBJ1-5; maybe TRBD1 (5 bases). The CDR3 runs 14 residues. V was shortened by 6 bases and J by 4 bases, with 13 bases between the two germline ends. Germline loops: CDR1 MNHEY, CDR2 SVGEGT.

This clonotype showed up just a few times. The J gene is TRBJ2-3, the V gene TRBV5-6; tentatively, D is TRBD1 (6 bases). Germline V CDR1 and CDR2: SGHDT, YYEEEE. The CDR3 is made up of 12 amino acids. V was clipped by 5 bases and J by 7 bases, with 11 bases between them. CDR3: CASSTGTYTQYF. DNA of the CDR3: TGTGCCAGCAGTACGGGGACATATACGCAGTATTTT.

This rearrangement joins TRBV5-1 to TRBJ2-1, with 7 bases matching TRBD2. The V and J ends lost 3 bases and 5 bases, in that order; junction bases with no gene match: 5. The germline gives CDR1 SGHRS, CDR2 YFSETQ. This CDR3 has 14 residues. Written as DNA, the CDR3 is TGCGCCAGCAGCTCCCTCACTAGCGACAATGAGCAGTTCTTC. It codes for CASSSLTSDNEQFF. The entire variable domain, with the rest obtained from reference TRBV5-1 and TRBJ2-1, is as follows: KAGVTQTPRYLIKTRGQQVTLSCSPISGHRSVSWYQQTPGQGLQFLFEYFSETQRNKGNFPGRFSGRQFSNSRSEMNVSTLELGDSALYLCASSSLTSDNEQFFGPGTRLTVL.